A single sample gave rise to the 29 T cell receptor beta chains below, sequenced in a study of CDR3 diversity in severe acne. TCRdb independently ran MiXCR on the PCR reads; one entry per CDR3 protein. The sample consists of over 85,000 distinct CDR3 sequences, roughly half of them appearing once. Sequencing was performed on blood. The receptors were gathered from a male donor with acne.

V usage is TRBV20-1 and J usage is TRBJ1-1; 9 nucleotides line up with TRBD1. V was clipped by 3 bases and J by 3 bases; unmatched bases: 17. CDR1 is DFQATT, CDR2 SNEGSKA, per germline (reference sequence). The CDR3 runs 18 residues. The DNA for the CDR3 is TGCAGTGCTAGTGAGGACAGGGGCATCGTTCAGCTAGACACTGAAGCTTTCTTT. It is translated as CSASEDRGIVQLDTEAFF.

CDR3 amino acids: CASSYVVSPLHF. In DNA form, the CDR3 reads TGTGCCAGCAGTTACGTGGTTTCACCCCTCCACTTT. The chain couples TRBV6-2 or TRBV6-3 to TRBJ1-6; D is uncertain. V was shortened by 2 bases and J by 9 bases, with 5 bases between the two germline ends. This CDR3 comprises 12 residues. CDR1 MNHEY and CDR2 SVGEGT come from the germline V gene.

The gene calls are TRBV20-1 and TRBJ2-7; D remains unclear. With 1 base removed from V and 5 bases from J, the gap between germline ends came to 12 bases. The CDR3 sequence is 13 residues long. Germline CDR1 DFQATT, CDR2 SNEGSKA (reference sequence). CDR3 in amino acids: CSARVGGANEQYF. The CDR3 DNA follows: TGCAGTGCTAGAGTAGGCGGTGCGAACGAGCAGTACTTC.

This chain connects TRBV9 to TRBJ1-2; possibly TRBD1 for D (6 bases). Trimming shortened V by 5 bases and J by 6 bases, and 17 bases separated the two germline ends. In germline, CDR1 is SGDLS, CDR2 YYNGEE. This CDR3 has 14 amino acids. The CDR3 loop is CASSLAGASNGYTF. CDR3 nucleotides: TGTGCCAGCAGTCTCGCGGGGGCATCGAATGGCTACACCTTC.

The sample holds many counts of this clonotype. The chain couples TRBV20-1 to TRBJ2-3, with D perhaps matching TRBD2 (5 bases). The germline gives CDR1 DFQATT, CDR2 SNEGSKA (reference sequence). CDR3 size: 16 residues. Trimming stripped 1 base from V and 3 bases from J, with 17 bases between. The CDR3 region has the DNA TGCAGTGCTAGAGTTCCTCGCGGGCTGACAACAGATACGCAGTATTTT. Translation gives CSARVPRGLTTDTQYF.

This chain connects TRBV20-1 to TRBJ2-7; 9 positions match TRBD2. CDR1 is DFQATT and CDR2 is SNEGSKA in the germline V gene (reference sequence). Trimming cost V 3 bases and J 2 bases; bases outside gene matches: 5. The CDR3 consists of 14 residues. CDR3 amino acids: CSASMTSGPYEQYF. CDR3 in DNA: TGCAGTGCTAGTATGACTAGCGGCCCCTACGAGCAGTACTTC.

As for this clonotype: A junction end diverges from the germline sequence, so it may reflect a read error. This chain uses TRBV7-6 with TRBJ2-7, with D possibly TRBD2 on 5 matching bases. There are 15 residues in the CDR3. CDR1 is SGHVS and CDR2 is FNYEAQ in the germline V gene. The CDR3 region is CASSPPAASTYKQYF. The CDR3 nucleotides read TGTGCCAGCAGCCCACCCGCGGCTAGCACCTACAAGCAGTACTTC.

This clonotype was seen a handful of times. V gene TRBV4-3 combines with J gene TRBJ2-7, with 7 nucleotides matching TRBD2. This CDR3 comprises 16 residues. The V segment lost 1 base and the J segment 1 base; nucleotides outside the gene matches: 7. CDR1 LGHNA and CDR2 YSLEER come from the germline V gene. CDR3 sequence reads: CASSQGWASGSYEQYF. The CDR3 region has the DNA TGCGCCAGCAGCCAAGGGTGGGCTAGCGGTTCCTACGAGCAGTACTTC.

A few counts support this clonotype. Because the CDR3 is missing its conserved closing phenylalanine or tryptophan, this is likely a read error. The DNA is omitted, as the CDR3 cannot be located on it reliably, and the CDR3 follows TCRdb's listing. This chain joins TRBV13 and TRBJ1-4; the table assigns TRBD1, which was not confirmed against the DNA. Both ends counted, the CDR3 spans 11 residues. CDR1 is PRHDT and CDR2 is FYEKMQ in the germline V gene (reference sequence). Here the CDR3 reads CASSPGQGRFD.

This clonotype has a handful of counts. A read error may explain this, as a much larger clone is one base away. The chain is built from TRBV5-6 and TRBJ2-7; D possibly corresponds to TRBD2 (6 bases). CDR1 SGHDT and CDR2 YYEEEE come from the germline V gene. The CDR3 extends over 14 amino acids. The CDR3 loop is CASSLRLAFYGQYF. The CDR3 coding sequence is TGTGCCAGCAGCTTACGGCTAGCGTTTTACGGGCAGTACTTC.

J is TRBJ1-1 and V is TRBV2; D uncertain. This CDR3 comprises 12 residues. V lost 6 bases and J 2 bases, leaving 7 bases between the germline ends. Germline loops: CDR1 SNHLY, CDR2 FYNNEI. The CDR3 reads CASSPLNTEAFF. The CDR3 DNA reads as TGTGCCAGCAGCCCATTAAACACTGAAGCTTTCTTT.

By share, this clonotype ranks as medium-sized. The V and J genes are TRBV20-1 and TRBJ2-1, with 7 bases fitting TRBD2. This CDR3 is built from 14 residues. CDR1 and CDR2 (germline): DFQATT, SNEGSKA (reference sequence). The J segment lost 2 bases and the V segment lost 6 bases, leaving 7 bases of the junction unmatched. Here the CDR3 reads CSAGPSGPYNEQFF. CDR3 DNA sequence: TGCAGTGCCGGACCTAGCGGTCCCTACAATGAGCAGTTCTTC.

The sample holds many counts of this clonotype. The chain recombines TRBV29-1 with TRBJ2-7; tentatively, D is TRBD1 (6 bases). From germline, CDR1 is SQVTM and CDR2 ANQGSEA. V lost 2 bases and J lost 2, with 16 bases in between. The CDR3 contains 15 residues. The CDR3 DNA reads TGCAGCGTTGAATTTCTTACAGGGATGGCCTACGAGCAGTACTTC. It yields the protein CSVEFLTGMAYEQYF.

This clonotype has ten or more counts. The chain carries TRBV5-1 and TRBJ2-1, with 14 bases fitting TRBD2. This CDR3 comprises 16 residues. Germline CDR1 SGHRS, CDR2 YFSETQ. The V and J ends lost 0 bases and 8 bases, in that order; junction bases with no gene match: 4. CDR3 in DNA: TGCGCCAGCAGCTTGGGGGGACTAGCGGGAGCCTATGAGCAGTTCTTC. This codes for CASSLGGLAGAYEQFF.

This clonotype occurred once. The missing conserved phenylalanine or tryptophan at the end of this CDR3 makes a read error likely. The chain has TRBV15 and TRBJ2-3; TRBD1 might be the D (5 bases). Germline V lookup: CDR1 LNHNV, CDR2 YYDKDF (reference sequence). CDR3 length: 15 residues. Trimming took 2 bases from V and 4 from J, leaving 13 bases between them. This chain's CDR3 is CATSRTLQGADTQYL. The CDR3 region has the DNA TGTGCCACCAGCAGAACCCTCCAGGGCGCAGATACGCAGTATCTA.

This sequence joins TRBV10-3 and TRBJ1-5; D is uncertain. The CDR3 runs 13 residues. The ends were cut back, 2 bases at V and 3 bases at J, with 5 bases in the middle. Germline assignment: CDR1 ENHRY and CDR2 SYGVKD. The CDR3 DNA follows: TGTGCCATCAGTGAGGGTCCCAATCAGCCCCAGCATTTT. Translation: CAISEGPNQPQHF.

Points on this clonotype: Just one base apart from a much larger clone, this may be a read error. This chain joins TRBV9 and TRBJ2-1; weak D call: TRBD1 (5 bases). Germline V gives CDR1 SGDLS, CDR2 YYNGEE. Trimming pared 6 bases from V and 5 bases from J, leaving 18 bases between. This CDR3 region has 15 residues. CDR3 in DNA: TGTGCCAGCACCTGGGGCCGGGCGCAGAACAATGAGCAGTTCTTC. This sequence encodes CASTWGRAQNNEQFF.

In its sample, this clonotype was seen many times. CDR3 in DNA: TGTGCCAGGACAGGGAGCTCCTACGAGCAGTACGTC. Its protein product is CARTGSSYEQYV. The chain employs TRBV6-5 and TRBJ2-7; 7 bases fit TRBD1. The V segment lost 9 bases and the J segment 0 bases; nucleotides outside the gene matches: 2. Germline-derived CDR1 and CDR2 are MNHEY and SVGAGI. The CDR3 is made up of 12 amino acids.

In regard to this clonotype: The junction differs from germline at one of its ends, possibly a read error. The chain combines TRBV6-5 with TRBJ1-4; D unclear. The germline gives CDR1 MNHEY, CDR2 SVGAGI. There are 14 residues in the CDR3. This CDR3 reads CAISEATTNEKLFF. The CDR3 DNA reads as TGTGCCATCAGTGAGGCTACAACTAATGAAAAACTGTTTTTT.

This chain uses TRBV7-8 with TRBJ1-6, with D possibly matching TRBD1 (6 bases). This CDR3 has 16 amino acids. Trimming stripped 0 bases from V and 9 bases from J, with 15 bases between. Germline values: CDR1 SGHVS, CDR2 FQNEAQ. Here the CDR3 reads CASSLATRGRGSPLHF. The CDR3 coding sequence is TGTGCCAGCAGCTTAGCGACCAGGGGCCGGGGTTCACCCCTCCACTTT.

This chain links TRBV7-9 with TRBJ1-1, with TRBD1 matching over 7 bases. The ends lost 5 bases at V and 4 bases at J; junction bases unmatched: 4. The CDR3 loop spans 13 amino acids. Germline CDR1 is SEHNR and CDR2 is FQNEAQ (reference sequence). The DNA for the CDR3 is TGTGCCAGCAGCCACGGGACAGTCACTGAAGCTTTCTTT. As protein: CASSHGTVTEAFF.

This clonotype was observed at least ten times. The chain has TRBV7-9 and TRBJ2-7; D possibly uses TRBD1 or TRBD2 (6 bases each). This CDR3 comprises 13 residues. V lost 11 bases to trimming and J lost 7 bases, with 21 bases between them. Germline V gene sequence: CDR1 SEHNR, CDR2 FQNEAQ (reference sequence). DNA of the CDR3: TGTGCCGGTGGGGGGCCAGGGTCTAATGAGCAGTACTTC. This translates into CAGGGPGSNEQYF. Based on the CDR3 plus reference TRBV7-9 and TRBJ2-7, the full variable domain is DTGVSQNPRHKITKRGQNVTFRCDPISEHNRLYWYRQTLGQGPEFLTYFQNEAQLEKSRLLSDRFSAERPKGSFSTLEIQRTEQGDSAMYLCAGGGPGSNEQYFGPGTRLTVT.

With respect to this clonotype: This may be a read error, as it is one base from a much larger clone. The chain is built from TRBV5-1 and TRBJ2-5; D remains unclear. There are 15 residues in the CDR3. The V end was cut by 3 bases, the J end by 1 base, with 13 bases between. Germline V CDR1 and CDR2: SGHRS, YFSETQ. CDR3 coding DNA: TGCGCCAGCAGCTCGTTGGGCAAACTCCAAGAGACCCAGTACTTC. Residues: CASSSLGKLQETQYF.

J is TRBJ1-5 and V is TRBV28, with D perhaps TRBD1 (5 bases). From germline, CDR1 is MDHEN and CDR2 SYDVKM. The V end lost 5 bases, the J end lost 5 bases, and 16 bases lay between the germline ends. This CDR3 has 15 amino acids. This CDR3 is CASSGTGAPYQPQHF. The CDR3 DNA follows: TGTGCCAGCAGTGGCACCGGGGCACCCTATCAGCCCCAGCATTTT.

This clonotype has a count of ten or more. This chain joins TRBV5-1 and TRBJ2-2; the D is unclear. Germline V gene data show CDR1 as SGHRS and CDR2 as YFSETQ. Deletions cut 4 bases from V and 8 bases from J, with 12 bases between. The CDR3 is 13 residues long. The DNA for the CDR3 is TGCGCCAGCAGCCCCCCGGTTGTTGGGGAGCTGTTTTTT. This translates into CASSPPVVGELFF.

The chain recombines TRBV7-2 with TRBJ2-5; the match to TRBD2 covers 7 bases. The V gene end was trimmed by 5 bases and the J gene end by 7 bases; junction bases not matched to a gene: 13. Germline V gene data show CDR1 as SGHTA and CDR2 as FQGNSA. This CDR3 contains 15 residues. The CDR3 is CASSATWAGRGTQYF. CDR3 coding DNA: TGTGCCAGCAGCGCCACGTGGGCGGGGAGGGGGACCCAGTACTTC.

In its sample, this clonotype was seen a few times. The J gene is TRBJ2-4, the V gene TRBV19; D gene uncertain. CDR1 and CDR2 from the germline V gene are LNHDA and SQIVND (reference sequence). V was cut by 3 bases and J by 8 bases, with 5 bases left in between. CDR3 length equals 11 residues. Here the CDR3 DNA reads TGTGCCAGTAGTATCCGGGACATTCAGTACTTC. Its translation is CASSIRDIQYF.

The chain recombines TRBV15 with TRBJ2-2; 13 bases map to TRBD2. The trim removed 4 bases at V and 7 bases at J, leaving 6 bases unmatched. CDR1 is LNHNV, CDR2 YYDKDF, per germline (reference sequence). The CDR3 extends over 16 amino acids. The chain's CDR3 is CATSIGLAGAGGELFF. DNA for the CDR3: TGTGCCACCAGCATTGGACTAGCGGGAGCGGGCGGGGAGCTGTTTTTT.

The table lists this clonotype with many counts. This chain connects TRBV2 to TRBJ2-3; D gene ambiguous. In germline, CDR1 is SNHLY, CDR2 FYNNEI. The CDR3 sequence is 14 residues long. Trimming removed 4 bases at V and 2 bases at J, with 10 bases between. CDR3 protein: CASSGWQHTDTQYF. For the CDR3, the DNA is TGTGCCAGCAGTGGGTGGCAGCACACAGATACGCAGTATTTT.